This entry lists 15 T cell receptor beta chains sequenced from one sample in a study of blood T cell repertoires in COVID-19. Using immunoSEQ multiplex PCR, the repertoire was profiled, and TCRdb retains in-frame clones only, with some absent. The data contain under 200,000 clones, around nine tenths of them singletons. The sequenced material came from peripheral blood. These receptors were collected from a man between 65 and 85 years old with acute or convalescent COVID-19.

CDR3 sequence (DNA): TGTGCCAGCAGCCAAGACTATCGGGGGTATAGCAATCAGCCCCAGCATTTT. Its translation is CASSQDYRGYSNQPQHF. The chain employs TRBV4-2 and TRBJ1-5; TRBD1 might be the D (5 bases). Deletions cut 0 bases from V and 0 bases from J, with 12 bases between. Germline V CDR1 and CDR2: LGHNA, YNFKEQ. The CDR3 totals 17 residues.

This chain connects TRBV6-5 to TRBJ2-5; D perhaps matches TRBD2 (5 bases). V was pared by 6 bases and J by 1 base, with 12 bases between. Germline-derived CDR1 and CDR2 are MNHEY and SVGAGI. This CDR3 contains 14 residues. CDR3 bases: TGTGCCAGCAGGAGGGCAGACATCCAAGAGACCCAGTACTTC. This translates into CASRRADIQETQYF.

DNA for the CDR3: TGTGCCAGCAGCTTGGACGGTTATAGCAATCAGCCCCAGCATTTT. Protein: CASSLDGYSNQPQHF. This chain connects TRBV5-5 to TRBJ1-5, with D unclear. Trimming shortened V by 0 bases and J by 0 bases, and 7 bases separated the two germline ends. There are 15 residues in the CDR3. CDR1 and CDR2 (germline): SGHKS, YYEKEE (reference sequence).

V usage is TRBV29-1 and J usage is TRBJ1-1; no reliable D call. V lost 6 bases and J 4 bases, leaving 12 bases between the germline ends. This CDR3 is built from 12 residues. The germline CDR1 and CDR2 sequences are SQVTM and ANQGSEA. CDR3 residues: CSVYSSLTEAFF. CDR3 DNA: TGCAGCGTGTACTCGAGCCTCACTGAAGCTTTCTTT. The full variable domain, in which reference TRBV29-1 and TRBJ1-1 provide the parts outside the CDR3, is SAVISQKPSRDICQRGTSLTIQCQVDSQVTMMFWYRQQPGQSLTLIATANQGSEATYESGFVIDKFPISRPNLTFSTLTVSNMSPEDSSIYLCSVYSSLTEAFFGQGTRLTVV.

This clone has a single count. The rearrangement links TRBV19 to TRBJ1-5; D perhaps matches TRBD1 (6 bases). V lost 3 bases and J lost 3, with 12 bases in between. The germline V gene has CDR1 LNHDA and CDR2 SQIVND (reference sequence). The CDR3 spans 15 residues. The CDR3 loop reads CASSIGQGLNQPQHF. The CDR3 coding sequence is TGTGCCAGTAGTATCGGGCAGGGGCTCAATCAGCCCCAGCATTTT. Supplemented by reference TRBV19 and TRBJ1-5, the full variable domain reads DGGITQSPKYLFRKEGQNVTLSCEQNLNHDAMYWYRQDPGQGLRLIYYSQIVNDFQKGDIAEGYSVSREKKESFPLTVTSAQKNPTAFYLCASSIGQGLNQPQHFGDGTRLSIL.

The rearrangement joins TRBV10-1 to TRBJ2-1; the D gene is possibly TRBD2 (5 bases). V was cut by 11 bases and J by 6 bases, with 8 bases left in between. The CDR3 totals 10 residues. The germline CDR1 and CDR2 sequences are WNHNN and SYGVQD (reference sequence). The CDR3 region is CAEGSNEQFF. In nucleotides, the CDR3 is TGCGCCGAAGGGAGCAATGAGCAGTTCTTC.

The rearrangement joins TRBV10-1 to TRBJ2-5; the D gene is possibly TRBD2 (5 bases). Germline-derived CDR1 and CDR2 are WNHNN and SYGVQD (reference sequence). The length of the CDR3 is 15 residues. V lost 2 bases and J lost 1, with 11 bases in between. The CDR3, as DNA: TGCGCCAGCAGTGAGGATGGAGGCGTCCAAGAGACCCAGTACTTC. It encodes CASSEDGGVQETQYF.

The gene calls are TRBV6-2 or TRBV6-3 and TRBJ2-3; no reliable D call. V gave up 4 bases and J gave up 2 bases, with 22 bases separating them. This CDR3 contains 18 residues. Germline V gene lookup returns CDR1 MNHEY and CDR2 SVGEGT. This CDR3 reads CASSFLLTVGSNTDTQYF. In nucleotides, the CDR3 is TGTGCCAGCAGTTTCCTATTGACCGTCGGGTCAAACACAGATACGCAGTATTTT.

The rearrangement joins TRBV6-5 to TRBJ1-1; D perhaps matches TRBD1 (6 bases). The CDR3 totals 11 residues. V was cut by 6 bases and J by 8 bases, with 10 bases left in between. Germline CDR1 and CDR2: MNHEY and SVGAGI. This chain's CDR3 is CASSRDKEAFF. The CDR3 region has the DNA TGTGCCAGCAGCCGGGACAAGGAAGCTTTCTTT.

This clone has just one count. This chain links TRBV10-1 with TRBJ2-7; tentative D call: TRBD2 (5 bases). This CDR3 spans 13 amino acids. V was shortened by 4 bases and J by 3 bases, with 10 bases between the two germline ends. Germline V gives CDR1 WNHNN, CDR2 SYGVQD (reference sequence). The CDR3 loop is CASSGSGDYEQYF. As DNA, the CDR3 is TGCGCCAGCAGTGGGAGCGGTGACTACGAGCAGTACTTC.

The chain uses TRBV7-9 and TRBJ2-1, with 7 bases matching TRBD2. Losses at the gene ends were 0 bases for V and 9 bases for J; bases not matched to a gene: 5. The germline V gene has CDR1 SEHNR and CDR2 FQNEAQ (reference sequence). This CDR3 is built from 14 residues. The CDR3 region is CASSLAGGPSEQFF. DNA for the CDR3: TGTGCCAGCAGCTTAGCGGGAGGGCCGAGTGAGCAGTTCTTC. Full variable domain (rest looked up from reference TRBV7-9 and TRBJ2-1): DTGVSQNPRHKITKRGQNVTFRCDPISEHNRLYWYRQTLGQGPEFLTYFQNEAQLEKSRLLSDRFSAERPKGSFSTLEIQRTEQGDSAMYLCASSLAGGPSEQFFGPGTRLTVL.

This chain links TRBV11-2 with TRBJ2-4; D may be TRBD1 (5 bases). This CDR3 spans 17 amino acids. Between the trimmed V and J ends, which lost 4 bases and 7 bases, there was a span of 23 bases. Germline CDR1 SGHAT, CDR2 FQNNGV. The CDR3 coding sequence is TGTGCCAGCAGCTATATCCTTACCCGGACAAGTAGGAACATTCAGTACTTC. It is translated as CASSYILTRTSRNIQYF. Full variable domain (remainder filled in from reference TRBV11-2 and TRBJ2-4): EAGVAQSPRYKIIEKRQSVAFWCNPISGHATLYWYQQILGQGPKLLIQFQNNGVVDDSQLPKDRFSAERLKGVDSTLKIQPAKLEDSAVYLCASSYILTRTSRNIQYFGAGTRLSVL.

The chain couples TRBV5-1 to TRBJ2-7; D possibly corresponds to TRBD1 (6 bases). Germline assignment: CDR1 SGHRS and CDR2 YFSETQ. V was cut by 3 bases and J by 0 bases, with 19 bases left in between. This CDR3 region has 17 residues. CDR3 in amino acids: CASSSTLQGTSSYEQYF. DNA of the CDR3: TGCGCCAGCAGCTCTACTCTCCAGGGGACCAGCTCCTACGAGCAGTACTTC.

The chain recombines TRBV28 with TRBJ2-1; TRBD2 aligns across 15 bases. Per the germline V gene, CDR1 is MDHEN and CDR2 is SYDVKM. The CDR3 contains 15 residues. Unmatched junction bases numbered 5, after V lost 7 bases and J lost 7 bases. The CDR3, as DNA: TGTGCCAGCAATGGGGGACTAGCGGGAGGTAATGAGCAGTTCTTC. This codes for CASNGGLAGGNEQFF. Full variable domain (remainder filled in from reference TRBV28 and TRBJ2-1): DVKVTQSSRYLVKRTGEKVFLECVQDMDHENMFWYRQDPGLGLRLIYFSYDVKMKEKGDIPEGYSVSREKKERFSLILESASTNQTSMYLCASNGGLAGGNEQFFGPGTRLTVL.

The V gene is TRBV3-1 (or the pseudogene TRBV3-2), the J gene TRBJ2-2; no reliable D call. The V and J ends lost 1 base and 6 bases respectively, with 9 bases between them. In germline, CDR1 is LGHDT, CDR2 YNNKEL (reference sequence). The CDR3 has 14 residues. This chain's CDR3 is CASSQGLSAGELFF. The CDR3 DNA sequence: TGTGCCAGCAGCCAAGGACTCAGCGCCGGGGAGCTGTTTTTT.